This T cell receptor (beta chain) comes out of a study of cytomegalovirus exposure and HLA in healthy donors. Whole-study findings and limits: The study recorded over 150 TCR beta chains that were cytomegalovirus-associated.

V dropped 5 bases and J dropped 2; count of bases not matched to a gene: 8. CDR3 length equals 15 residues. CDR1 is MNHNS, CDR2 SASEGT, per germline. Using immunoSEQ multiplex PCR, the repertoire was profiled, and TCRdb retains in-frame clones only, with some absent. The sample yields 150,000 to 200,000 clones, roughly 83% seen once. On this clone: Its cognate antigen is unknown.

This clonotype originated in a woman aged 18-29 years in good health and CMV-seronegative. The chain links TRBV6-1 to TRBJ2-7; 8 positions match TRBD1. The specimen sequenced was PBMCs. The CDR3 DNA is TGTGCCAGCAGTCCAGGACAGGGACGGCCCTACGAGCAGTACTTC. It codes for CASSPGQGRPYEQYF.